This is a list of T cell receptor beta chains from one sample in a study of blood T cell repertoires in COVID-19. Libraries were prepared by immunoSEQ multiplex PCR; TCRdb keeps only in-frame clonotypes and omits some of them. The sample includes about 370,000 clones, roughly 86% seen only once; the top ten take over 9.5%. The specimen was peripheral blood. Every receptor here comes from a woman in her 30s with COVID-19, enrolled during active disease. The conserved cysteine and the conserved F or W are not part of the CDR3 here.

V: TRBV4-1; J: TRBJ2-1; CDR3: ASSQRTSEYSYNEQF
V: TRBV2; J: TRBJ2-7; CDR3: ASSLTIGGEQY
V: TRBV5-5; J: TRBJ1-1; CDR3: ASSFFPTSNTEAF
V: TRBV19; J: TRBJ1-1; CDR3: ASATNRGLETEAF
V: TRBV2; J: TRBJ2-1; CDR3: ASSPTPGTSGNPYNEQF
V: TRBV28; J: TRBJ1-6; CDR3: ASRADYNSPLH
V: TRBV4-1; J: TRBJ1-1; CDR3: ASSREDRAITEAF
V: TRBV30; J: TRBJ1-2; CDR3: AWSVALGGLGGYT
V: TRBV6-2/TRBV6-3; J: TRBJ2-3; CDR3: ASSTSGNTQY
V: TRBV5-1; J: TRBJ1-3; CDR3: ASSTGTAGNTIY
V: TRBV6-4; J: TRBJ2-2; CDR3: ASGQGGAGELF
V: TRBV27; J: TRBJ2-1; CDR3: ASSPRTSGYSSYNEQF
V: TRBV23-1; J: TRBJ1-5; CDR3: ASSQYRIHQPQH
V: TRBV4-3; J: TRBJ1-4; CDR3: ASSPPGGLGEKLF
V: TRBV27; J: TRBJ2-3; CDR3: ASSLLGLAGFTDTQY
V: TRBV11-2; J: TRBJ2-2; CDR3: ASSLGQGASTGELF
V: TRBV7-2; J: TRBJ2-2; CDR3: ASSLRDRAGTGELF